Each of the 20 T cell receptor beta chains below was sequenced from the same sample in a study of Ad26.COV2.S vaccination and SARS-CoV-2 variants. The method was immunoSEQ multiplex PCR; TCRdb's version includes in-frame clones alone and lacks a portion of them. Here the sample spans 500,000 or so clones, approximately 88% being singletons. Documented treatment: roughly 19 received Ad26.COV2.S at low or high dose, single or two shots; roughly five received placebo; per-sample allocation not given. Sampling was done on day 63 after the first vaccine or placebo injection. The specimen was peripheral blood, collected in a trial of Ad26.COV2.S vaccine versus placebo. All receptors come from a person between 18 and 59 years old who received the Ad26.COV2.S COVID-19 vaccine or a placebo.

This clone was observed once. This chain links TRBV27 with TRBJ1-6; possibly TRBD1 for D (5 bases). The CDR3 contains 14 residues. Germline lookup yields CDR1 MNHEY and CDR2 SMNVEV (reference sequence). The ends were cut back, 3 bases at V and 7 bases at J, with 10 bases in the middle. The CDR3 reads CASSFGTVNSPLHF. Here the CDR3 DNA reads TGTGCCAGCAGTTTCGGGACGGTGAATTCACCCCTCCACTTT.

This CDR3 is CASSLDGHYEQYF. The CDR3 nucleotides are TGTGCCAGCAGTTTAGACGGTCATTACGAGCAGTACTTC. The V and J genes are TRBV12-3 or TRBV12-4 and TRBJ2-7; D gene ambiguous. This CDR3 has 13 residues. Trimming left V 1 base short and J 4 bases short, with 8 bases between.

This rearrangement joins TRBV3-1 (or the pseudogene TRBV3-2) to TRBJ1-2, with D maybe TRBD1 (6 bases). Trimming took off 4 bases at V and 8 bases at J, with 14 bases between the two ends. This CDR3 is 13 amino acids long. Germline lookup yields CDR1 LGHDT and CDR2 YNNKEL (reference sequence). In DNA, the CDR3 is TGTGCCAGCAGCCCTCGACAGGTGGGCGGCTACACCTTC. It codes for CASSPRQVGGYTF.

The CDR3, as DNA: TGTGCCAGTGGCCCGGAGGGGACAGATACGCAGTATTTT. As protein: CASGPEGTDTQYF. This chain uses TRBV19 with TRBJ2-3; TRBD2 is a possible D gene (6 bases). This CDR3 is built from 13 residues. The V gene's germline CDR1 is LNHDA and CDR2 SQIVND (reference sequence). Trimming stripped 8 bases from V and 3 bases from J, with 12 bases between. The whole variable domain, remainder taken from reference TRBV19 and TRBJ2-3, is DGGITQSPKYLFRKEGQNVTLSCEQNLNHDAMYWYRQDPGQGLRLIYYSQIVNDFQKGDIAEGYSVSREKKESFPLTVTSAQKNPTAFYLCASGPEGTDTQYFGPGTRLTVL.

This rearrangement joins TRBV19 to TRBJ2-1; 13 positions agree with TRBD2. Per germline, CDR1 LNHDA and CDR2 SQIVND (reference sequence). CDR3 length equals 15 residues. The junction had 11 bases not matched to a gene; V was cut back by 9 bases and J by 9 bases. This chain's CDR3 is CASRTSGRFSVEQFF. DNA for the CDR3: TGTGCCAGCCGGACTAGCGGGAGATTCTCCGTTGAGCAGTTCTTC.

The chain couples TRBV4-2 to TRBJ1-2; TRBD1 matches 8 bases. J lost 3 bases, V lost 1 base, and 1 base had no gene match. The germline gives CDR1 LGHNA, CDR2 YNFKEQ. This CDR3 comprises 14 residues. The chain's CDR3 is CASSQAQGDYGYTF. CDR3 nucleotide sequence: TGTGCCAGCAGCCAAGCACAGGGGGACTATGGCTACACCTTC.

The rearrangement joins TRBV28 to TRBJ1-5; 7 bases line up with TRBD1. Trimming removed 6 bases from V and 3 bases from J; junction bases left unmatched: 5. The germline V gene encodes CDR1 MDHEN and CDR2 SYDVKM. The CDR3 runs 14 residues. The CDR3 region is CASSVRGINQPQHF. The DNA of the CDR3 is TGTGCCAGCAGCGTCAGGGGGATCAATCAGCCCCAGCATTTT.

The chain combines TRBV29-1 with TRBJ2-1, with 10 bases matching TRBD2. Per germline, CDR1 SQVTM and CDR2 ANQGSEA. The CDR3 runs to 13 residues. V lost 3 bases and J lost 9; bases outside the gene matches: 5. DNA for the CDR3: TGCAGCGTTGAGGCTAGCGGGAGAGGTGAGCAGTTCTTC. It codes for CSVEASGRGEQFF.

This clone was detected a few times. The chain employs TRBV6-2 or TRBV6-3 and TRBJ1-6; TRBD1 matches 8 bases. Unmatched junction bases numbered 9, after V lost 7 bases and J lost 10 bases. Per the germline V gene, CDR1 is MNHEY and CDR2 is SVGEGT. This CDR3 region has 14 residues. CDR3 in DNA: TGTGCCAGCACCCCTGACAGGGGTTCATCACCCCTCCACTTT. It yields the protein CASTPDRGSSPLHF.

The chain is built from TRBV5-4 and TRBJ2-7, with 12 bases identical to TRBD1. Germline V gene data show CDR1 as SGHNT and CDR2 as YYREEE (reference sequence). Trimming took 4 bases from V and 3 from J; bases not matched to a gene: 11. The CDR3 runs to 17 residues. In nucleotides, the CDR3 is TGTGCCAGCAGCCAGGGACAGGGGGCGAAAACCTACTACGAGCAGTACTTC. It codes for CASSQGQGAKTYYEQYF.

The chain's CDR3 is CASSFRDYAFQETQYF. CDR3 bases: TGTGCCAGCAGCTTTAGGGACTACGCCTTCCAAGAGACCCAGTACTTC. The chain uses TRBV7-9 and TRBJ2-5, with 7 bases fitting TRBD2. The CDR3 is 16 amino acids. The V gene end was trimmed by 3 bases and the J gene end by 1 base; junction bases not matched to a gene: 8. The germline V gene has CDR1 SEHNR and CDR2 FQNEAQ (reference sequence).

This clone has a single count. The V gene is TRBV5-1, the J gene TRBJ1-4; D possibly corresponds to TRBD1 (5 bases). Germline V gene lookup returns CDR1 SGHRS and CDR2 YFSETQ. This CDR3 contains 15 residues. Trimming pared 4 bases from V and 8 bases from J, leaving 18 bases between. CDR3: CASSPAGTKEEKLFF. The CDR3 DNA is TGCGCCAGCAGCCCCGCCGGGACGAAAGAAGAAAAACTGTTTTTT.

With respect to this clone: Other nucleotide sequences in the sample specify the same CDR3. This sequence joins TRBV29-1 and TRBJ2-7, with TRBD1 identical over 11 bases. CDR3 length equals 12 residues. J was trimmed by 4 bases and V by 7 bases; bases with no gene match: 3. The V gene's germline CDR1 is SQVTM and CDR2 ANQGSEA. The CDR3 nucleotides are TGCAGCGCCGGACAGGGGGCTTACGAGCAGTACTTC. This codes for CSAGQGAYEQYF.

A few counts support this clone. The V gene is TRBV6-2 or TRBV6-3, the J gene TRBJ2-3; D is ambiguous. The length of the CDR3 is 11 residues. Germline V gene data show CDR1 as MNHEY and CDR2 as SVGEGT. V was clipped by 5 bases and J by 12 bases, with 12 bases between them. CDR3 amino acids: CASSDYTRQYF. As DNA, the CDR3 is TGTGCCAGCAGTGATTACACCCGTCAGTATTTT.

This sequence joins TRBV24-1 and TRBJ2-5; D is ambiguous. The length of the CDR3 is 12 residues. With 5 bases removed from V and 3 bases from J, the gap between germline ends came to 6 bases. From germline, CDR1 is KGHDR and CDR2 SFDVKD. The CDR3 nucleotides read TGTGCCACCAGTGGGCCCAAAGAGACCCAGTACTTC. Protein sequence: CATSGPKETQYF.

The rearrangement joins TRBV7-8 to TRBJ1-4; a possible D gene is TRBD1 (6 bases). Looked up from germline, CDR1 is SGHVS and CDR2 is FQNEAQ. This CDR3 spans 15 amino acids. Trimming removed 5 bases at V and 10 bases at J, with 20 bases between. As DNA, the CDR3 is TGTGCCAGCAGCCCGGACGGGGGGGCCAACGTAAAACTGTTTTTT. It specifies CASSPDGGANVKLFF. Combining the CDR3 with reference TRBV7-8 and TRBJ1-4 gives the whole variable domain GAGVSQSPRYKVAKRGQDVALRCDPISGHVSLFWYQQALGQGPEFLTYFQNEAQLDKSGLPSDRFFAERPEGSVSTLKIQRTQQEDSAVYLCASSPDGGANVKLFFGSGTQLSVL.

CDR3 sequence (DNA): TGTGCCAGCAGTGAGATGGACCGCACAGATACGCAGTATTTT. Its protein product is CASSEMDRTDTQYF. This chain joins TRBV6-1 and TRBJ2-3; D remains unclear. Germline V gene sequence: CDR1 MNHNS, CDR2 SASEGT. This CDR3 region has 14 residues. The V end was cut by 3 bases, the J end by 1 base, with 8 bases between.

This sequence joins TRBV28 and TRBJ2-1; 11 nucleotides line up with TRBD1. Germline V gene sequence: CDR1 MDHEN, CDR2 SYDVKM. This CDR3 contains 14 residues. V was pared by 7 bases and J by 9 bases, with 8 bases of the junction left unmatched. In DNA, the CDR3 is TGTGCCAGCATACGGGACAGGGGGTTTGGTGAGCAGTTCTTC. It is translated as CASIRDRGFGEQFF. The variable domain in full, completed from reference TRBV28 and TRBJ2-1, reads DVKVTQSSRYLVKRTGEKVFLECVQDMDHENMFWYRQDPGLGLRLIYFSYDVKMKEKGDIPEGYSVSREKKERFSLILESASTNQTSMYLCASIRDRGFGEQFFGPGTRLTVL.

This sequence joins TRBV18 and TRBJ2-7, with D possibly matching TRBD1 (5 bases). The germline V and J ends were trimmed by 4 bases and 0 bases, with 10 bases remaining between them. CDR3 length: 14 residues. CDR1 and CDR2 (germline): KGHSH, LQKENI. The CDR3 DNA sequence: TGTGCCAGCTCACTAGACAGAAGCTCCTACGAGCAGTACTTC. Encoded protein: CASSLDRSSYEQYF.

This chain connects TRBV9 to TRBJ2-1; D call uncertain. The CDR3 spans 11 residues. The germline V gene has CDR1 SGDLS and CDR2 YYNGEE. With 3 bases removed from V and 9 bases from J, the gap between germline ends came to 7 bases. CDR3 sequence: CASSADGEQFF. The CDR3 DNA is TGTGCCAGCAGCGCCGACGGTGAGCAGTTCTTC.